This T cell receptor beta chain is from a study of a mutant IDH1 vaccine in newly diagnosed glioma. Overall study: Weeks 1, 3, 5, 7, 11, 15, 19 and 23 were when patients received their eight vaccinations. Following radiotherapy alone, or alongside temozolomide cycles, vaccination was started after an interval of 4-6 weeks.

As for this clone: Its antigen is unknown.

Germline CDR1 and CDR2: MGHRA and YSYEKL. This CDR3 is 17 amino acids long. Trimming shortened V by 0 bases and J by 4 bases, and 19 bases separated the two germline ends. This table comes from immunoSEQ multiplex PCR, and its TCRdb copy is limited to in-frame clones, with some not included. Here the sample spans roughly 51,000 clones, roughly 77% being singletons. Time point indicated: week 23, last vaccination. Vaccine doses each comprised 300 ug of mutant IDH1 20-mer peptide, with topical imiquimod. Every donor had a new WHO grade 3 or 4 astrocytoma that was IDH1-mutant, with loss of nuclear ATRX. This receptor was obtained from a woman aged 40 to 50 with glioma. Some clones in this sample may be carry-over from other donors' samples. The material sequenced was PBMCs, taken from a glioma patient whose treatment included an IDH1 peptide vaccine. The rearrangement uses TRBV4-1 and TRBJ2-7, with a tentative D call TRBD1 (7 bases). CDR3 residues: CASSQDRAGGYGYEQYF. The CDR3 region has the DNA TGCGCCAGCAGCCAAGATCGGGCAGGGGGGTATGGGTACGAGCAGTACTTC.